Sequencing of this T cell receptor (beta chain) was carried out in a study of blood T cell repertoires in COVID-19. The overall study: Whether acute or convalescent, the COVID-19 samples came from the United States, Italy and Spain. PBMCs, B-cell-depleted T cells, or T cells provided the cDNA or gDNA that made up the material.

Germline assignment: CDR1 LNHNV and CDR2 YYDKDF (reference sequence). The J segment lost 2 bases and the V segment lost 1 base, leaving 2 bases of the junction unmatched. The CDR3 extends over 15 amino acids. In the study's own analysis: By means of reference gene primer amplification, nucleated cell counts were estimated. The data were produced by immunoSEQ multiplex PCR, yet TCRdb's version contains in-frame clones alone and is incomplete. V and J calls and clone size are copied from that table; D and trimming were computed from the DNA. The sample has roughly 260,000 clones; roughly 88% are singletons.

V is TRBV15 and J is TRBJ2-1; 7 bases fit TRBD1. This clonotype originated in a woman aged 40 to 49 who had recovered from COVID-19. Sample: peripheral blood. CDR3 bases: TGTGCCACCAGCAGAGGTGGGACAGCCTACAATGAGCAGTTCTTC. Translation: CATSRGGTAYNEQFF.